This T cell receptor (beta chain) was sequenced for a study of T cell responses to AZD1222 COVID-19 vaccine. Study-level results: Just a handful of AZD1222 recipients tested seropositive at baseline. Two AZD1222 doses significantly raised spike-specific TCR breadth and depth over controls. White British ancestry dominated among donors, who included more females, and clonal diversity was possibly underestimated. Repertoires were sampled only after the peak T cell response.

As for this clone: Its antigen is unidentified.

The germline V and J ends were trimmed by 1 base and 10 bases, with 11 bases remaining between them. Germline loops: CDR1 LGHNA, CDR2 YSLEER. There are 13 residues in the CDR3. Sequencing was performed with immunoSEQ multiplex PCR; in TCRdb, only in-frame clones are kept and a portion is missing. The sample contains some 100,000 clones, 88% of which appear only once. The chain has TRBV4-3 and TRBJ2-1; D is ambiguous. This receptor was taken from an adult in good health. The material was peripheral blood, obtained on day 0 of AZD1222 vaccination. The CDR3 is CASSQVDVGEQFF. The CDR3 coding sequence is TGCGCCAGCAGCCAAGTGGACGTTGGGGAGCAGTTCTTC.